The T cell receptor beta chain under discussion was sequenced for a study of OX40 agonist ivuxolimab in advanced cancers. About this clone itself: Its matching antigen is unknown.

Study-wide results and caveats: Clonal expansion from baseline to week 6 occurred in both CD4+ and CD8+ T cells.

This table comes from immunoSEQ multiplex PCR, and its TCRdb copy is limited to in-frame clones, with some not included. Of 40,000 to 45,000 clones in the sample, 91% are singletons; the top ten hold about 30%. The germline CDR1 and CDR2 sequences are SQVTM and ANQGSEA. V dropped 6 bases and J dropped 5; count of bases not matched to a gene: 14. CDR3 length: 15 residues. The sequencing here drew on CD4+ or CD8+ T cells sorted from blood, taken in a trial of the OX40 agonist ivuxolimab. The V gene is TRBV29-1, the J gene TRBJ2-5, with TRBD1 identical over 8 bases. This sequence originates from an adult with an advanced solid tumor such as melanoma, head and neck, liver or kidney cancer. The CDR3 loop reads CSVASTGDWWETQYF. CDR3 DNA sequence: TGCAGCGTAGCCTCGACAGGGGACTGGTGGGAGACCCAGTACTTC.